The 17 T cell receptor beta chains below all came from one sample that was sequenced in a study of blood T cell repertoires in COVID-19. Libraries were prepared by immunoSEQ multiplex PCR; TCRdb keeps only in-frame clonotypes and omits some of them. The sample lists tens of thousands of clones, approximately 86% occurring once. Material for sequencing was peripheral blood. Receptor source: a man aged 55 to 70 with active or convalescent COVID-19.

The V and J genes are TRBV7-9 and TRBJ2-6, with 7 bases that match TRBD1. V shed 5 bases, J shed 0 bases, and the junction held 10 bases outside the gene matches. The CDR3 runs 18 residues. From germline, CDR1 is SEHNR and CDR2 FQNEAQ (reference sequence). The CDR3 here is CASSHNRGRNSGANVLTF. CDR3 DNA: TGTGCCAGCAGCCATAACAGGGGTCGTAACTCTGGGGCCAACGTCCTGACTTTC.

This rearrangement joins TRBV6-1 to TRBJ1-4; a possible D gene is TRBD1 (5 bases). V was trimmed by 0 bases and J by 8 bases, leaving 13 bases between them. This CDR3 is 15 amino acids long. Germline V gene lookup returns CDR1 MNHNS and CDR2 SASEGT. The CDR3 region is CASSEAGLAGEKLFF. CDR3 sequence (DNA): TGTGCCAGCAGTGAAGCGGGACTAGCAGGGGAAAAACTGTTTTTT.

This clone was recorded once. CDR3 sequence (DNA): TGTGCCAGCAGTTACTACAGGGTTATCAACACCGGGGAGCTGTTTTTT. Encoded protein: CASSYYRVINTGELFF. This chain uses TRBV6-6 with TRBJ2-2, with D maybe TRBD1 (6 bases). CDR3 length: 16 residues. V was shortened by 1 base and J by 2 bases, with 11 bases between the two germline ends. CDR1 MNHNY and CDR2 SVGAGI come from the germline V gene (reference sequence).

The chain uses TRBV9 and TRBJ1-4; TRBD1 might be the D (6 bases). This CDR3 region has 16 residues. Germline CDR1 is SGDLS and CDR2 is YYNGEE. The V end was cut by 5 bases, the J end by 3 bases, with 17 bases between. DNA for the CDR3: TGTGCCAGCAGTCGTCCCCTCCAGGGGTCTAATGAAAAACTGTTTTTT. Translating gives CASSRPLQGSNEKLFF.

This clone was recorded once. The chain combines TRBV9 with TRBJ2-4; weak D call: TRBD2 (6 bases). V was cut by 0 bases and J by 3 bases, with 16 bases left in between. This CDR3 has 17 amino acids. Germline V lookup: CDR1 SGDLS, CDR2 YYNGEE. Written as DNA, the CDR3 is TGTGCCAGCAGCGTAGAGGGAGGCCCAGGAAACAAAAACATTCAGTACTTC. Amino acid sequence: CASSVEGGPGNKNIQYF. The variable domain in full, with the rest retrieved from reference TRBV9 and TRBJ2-4, is DSGVTQTPKHLITATGQRVTLRCSPRSGDLSVYWYQQSLDQGLQFLIQYYNGEERAKGNILERFSAQQFPDLHSELNLSSLELGDSALYFCASSVEGGPGNKNIQYFGAGTRLSVL.

The chain joins TRBV7-3 to TRBJ2-1; 10 bases are a match to TRBD2. CDR3 length: 16 amino acids. Trimming removed 5 bases from V and 4 bases from J; junction bases left unmatched: 8. CDR1 is SGHTA and CDR2 is FQGTGA in the germline V gene. CDR3 DNA: TGTGCCAGCAGCCCCGCCGGGACTAGCGCATACAATGAGCAGTTCTTC. Translating gives CASSPAGTSAYNEQFF.

In this sample, this clone turned up a few times. J is TRBJ1-5 and V is TRBV19; 8 nucleotides match TRBD1. V was pared by 3 bases and J by 4 bases, with 5 bases of the junction left unmatched. CDR1 and CDR2 (germline): LNHDA, SQIVND (reference sequence). The CDR3 sequence is 15 residues long. This CDR3 reads CASSIRTGSNQPQHF. The CDR3 bases are TGTGCCAGTAGTATCCGGACAGGGTCAAATCAGCCCCAGCATTTT. Supplemented by reference TRBV19 and TRBJ1-5, the full variable domain reads DGGITQSPKYLFRKEGQNVTLSCEQNLNHDAMYWYRQDPGQGLRLIYYSQIVNDFQKGDIAEGYSVSREKKESFPLTVTSAQKNPTAFYLCASSIRTGSNQPQHFGDGTRLSIL.

This chain uses TRBV7-6 with TRBJ1-5; 9 bases line up with TRBD1. Germline values: CDR1 SGHVS, CDR2 FNYEAQ. The CDR3 is made up of 15 amino acids. J gave up 6 bases and V 6 bases, and 9 bases lay outside the gene matches. CDR3 loop: CASSQTGGRGQPQHF. CDR3 coding DNA: TGTGCCAGCAGTCAAACAGGGGGCCGGGGTCAGCCCCAGCATTTT.

The chain links TRBV24-1 to TRBJ2-1; 8 nucleotides align to TRBD1. The germline gives CDR1 KGHDR, CDR2 SFDVKD. The CDR3 contains 17 residues. The ends lost 0 bases at V and 0 bases at J; junction bases unmatched: 3. CDR3 protein: CATSDLHRGSSYNEQFF. As DNA, the CDR3 is TGTGCCACCAGTGATTTGCACAGGGGGAGCTCCTACAATGAGCAGTTCTTC.

The rearrangement uses TRBV10-1 and TRBJ2-4; D remains unclear. The CDR3 has 12 amino acids. Trimming shortened V by 3 bases and J by 7 bases, and 7 bases separated the two germline ends. Germline V gives CDR1 WNHNN, CDR2 SYGVQD (reference sequence). The CDR3 reads CASSDSPNIQYF. The CDR3 DNA reads as TGCGCCAGCAGTGACTCTCCCAACATTCAGTACTTC.

This clone appeared once. The V call is TRBV13, the J call TRBJ1-4; no clear D. Germline V lookup: CDR1 PRHDT, CDR2 FYEKMQ (reference sequence). The V and J ends lost 5 bases and 6 bases respectively, with 7 bases between them. The CDR3 contains 12 residues. CDR3 in amino acids: CASSRRYEKLFF. The CDR3 DNA is TGTGCCAGCAGCCGTCGGTATGAAAAACTGTTTTTT. Based on the CDR3 plus reference TRBV13 and TRBJ1-4, the full variable domain is AAGVIQSPRHLIKEKRETATLKCYPIPRHDTVYWYQQGPGQDPQFLISFYEKMQSDKGSIPDRFSAQQFSDYHSELNMSSLELGDSALYFCASSRRYEKLFFGSGTQLSVL.

This rearrangement joins TRBV2 to TRBJ2-7; 7 bases are shared with TRBD2. Germline CDR1 and CDR2: SNHLY and FYNNEI. The J segment lost 3 bases and the V segment lost 3 bases, leaving 8 bases of the junction unmatched. This CDR3 contains 15 residues. CDR3 sequence: CASSEGGGKVYEQYF. In DNA, the CDR3 is TGTGCCAGCAGTGAGGGGGGAGGGAAGGTCTACGAGCAGTACTTC.

The chain couples TRBV5-1 to TRBJ2-7, with TRBD2 identical over 10 bases. The trim removed 1 base at V and 1 base at J, leaving 2 bases unmatched. Germline V gene lookup returns CDR1 SGHRS and CDR2 YFSETQ. This CDR3 contains 15 residues. The CDR3 here is CASSLRTSGSYEQYF. The CDR3 DNA follows: TGCGCCAGCAGCTTGAGGACTAGCGGATCCTACGAGCAGTACTTC.

The CDR3, as DNA: TGTGCCAGCAGTTTGAGACAGGGCGGAGCTTTCTTT. Amino acids: CASSLRQGGAFF. V is TRBV6-5 and J is TRBJ1-1, with TRBD1 matching over 7 bases. CDR3 length equals 12 residues. V dropped 4 bases and J dropped 10; count of bases not matched to a gene: 6. CDR1 is MNHEY, CDR2 SVGAGI, per germline.

The chain employs TRBV4-1 and TRBJ1-1; no clear D gene. The CDR3 is 15 amino acids. V lost 6 bases, J lost 3 bases, and 17 bases lay in between. Germline V gene lookup returns CDR1 MGHRA and CDR2 YSYEKL. The CDR3 here is CASSLGEGGYTEAFF. For the CDR3, the DNA is TGCGCCAGCAGTCTCGGGGAGGGTGGGTACACTGAAGCTTTCTTT.

This rearrangement joins TRBV7-2 to TRBJ2-2; 12 bases align to TRBD1. This CDR3 comprises 16 residues. Germline V lookup: CDR1 SGHTA, CDR2 FQGNSA. With V trimmed by 6 bases and J by 6 bases, 8 bases remained unmatched. Here the CDR3 reads CASSVTGTGGPGELFF. The CDR3 region has the DNA TGTGCCAGCAGTGTTACCGGGACAGGGGGCCCCGGGGAGCTGTTTTTT.

This clone has just a few counts. The chain combines TRBV7-9 with TRBJ1-2; 8 bases are shared with TRBD1. The CDR3 runs to 15 residues. Germline V gene data show CDR1 as SEHNR and CDR2 as FQNEAQ (reference sequence). J gave up 5 bases and V 5 bases, and 10 bases lay outside the gene matches. The CDR3 loop is CASSPRQGRGYGYTF. CDR3 DNA: TGTGCCAGCAGCCCCCGACAGGGGAGGGGATATGGCTACACCTTC.